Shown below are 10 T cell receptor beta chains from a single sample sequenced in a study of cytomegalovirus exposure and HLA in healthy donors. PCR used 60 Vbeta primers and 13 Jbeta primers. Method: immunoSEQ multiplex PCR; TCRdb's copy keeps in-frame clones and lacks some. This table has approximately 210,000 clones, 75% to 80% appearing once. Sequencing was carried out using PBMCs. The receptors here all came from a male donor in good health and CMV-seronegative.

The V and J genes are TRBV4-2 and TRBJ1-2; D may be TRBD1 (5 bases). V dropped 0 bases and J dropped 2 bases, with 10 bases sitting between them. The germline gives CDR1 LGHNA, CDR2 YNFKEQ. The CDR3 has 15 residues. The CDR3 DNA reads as TGTGCCAGCAGCCAAGATCCCCCAGGGAACTATGGCTACACCTTC. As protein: CASSQDPPGNYGYTF.

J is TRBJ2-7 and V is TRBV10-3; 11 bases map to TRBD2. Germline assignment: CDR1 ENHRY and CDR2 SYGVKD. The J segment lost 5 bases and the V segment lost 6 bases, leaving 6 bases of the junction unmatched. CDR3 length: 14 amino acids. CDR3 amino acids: CAIRRALAGDEQYF. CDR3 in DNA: TGTGCCATCAGGAGAGCACTAGCGGGAGACGAGCAGTACTTC.

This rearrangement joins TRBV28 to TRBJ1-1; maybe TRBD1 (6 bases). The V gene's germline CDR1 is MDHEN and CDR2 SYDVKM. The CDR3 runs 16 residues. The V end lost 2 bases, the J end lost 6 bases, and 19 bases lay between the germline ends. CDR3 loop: CASSLRLQGIGAEAFF. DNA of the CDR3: TGTGCCAGCAGTTTACGCCTACAGGGTATCGGCGCTGAAGCTTTCTTT. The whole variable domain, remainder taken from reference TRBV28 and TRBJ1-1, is DVKVTQSSRYLVKRTGEKVFLECVQDMDHENMFWYRQDPGLGLRLIYFSYDVKMKEKGDIPEGYSVSREKKERFSLILESASTNQTSMYLCASSLRLQGIGAEAFFGQGTRLTVV.

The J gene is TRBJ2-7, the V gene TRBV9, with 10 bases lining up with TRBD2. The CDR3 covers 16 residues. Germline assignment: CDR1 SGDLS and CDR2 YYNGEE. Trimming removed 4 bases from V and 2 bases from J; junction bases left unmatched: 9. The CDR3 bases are TGTGCCAGCAGCCCTAGGGGGCTAGCGGGAGCCTACGAGCAGTACTTC. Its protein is CASSPRGLAGAYEQYF.

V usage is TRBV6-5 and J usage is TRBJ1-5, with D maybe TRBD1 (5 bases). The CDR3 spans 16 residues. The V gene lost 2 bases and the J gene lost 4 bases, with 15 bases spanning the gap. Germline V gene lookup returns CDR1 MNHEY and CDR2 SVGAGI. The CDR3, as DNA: TGTGCCAGCAGTTACGCCGCGGGGGGAGGGAATCAGCCCCAGCATTTT. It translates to CASSYAAGGGNQPQHF.

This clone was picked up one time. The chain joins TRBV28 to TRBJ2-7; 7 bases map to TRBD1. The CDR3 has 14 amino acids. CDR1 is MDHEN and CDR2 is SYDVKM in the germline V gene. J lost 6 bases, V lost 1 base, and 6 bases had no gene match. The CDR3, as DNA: TGTGCCAGCAGTTTATTAAGGGGGCGCACCGAGCAGTACTTC. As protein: CASSLLRGRTEQYF.

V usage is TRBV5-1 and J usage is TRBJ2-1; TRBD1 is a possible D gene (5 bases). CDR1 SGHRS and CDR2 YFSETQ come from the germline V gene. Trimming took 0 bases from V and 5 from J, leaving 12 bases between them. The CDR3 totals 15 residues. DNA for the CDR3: TGCGCCAGCAGCTTGGGACAGTTAGGGGACAATGAGCAGTTCTTC. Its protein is CASSLGQLGDNEQFF. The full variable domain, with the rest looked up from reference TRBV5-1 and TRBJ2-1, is KAGVTQTPRYLIKTRGQQVTLSCSPISGHRSVSWYQQTPGQGLQFLFEYFSETQRNKGNFPGRFSGRQFSNSRSEMNVSTLELGDSALYLCASSLGQLGDNEQFFGPGTRLTVL.

As DNA, the CDR3 is TGTGCCAGCAGCCCCGGACAGGCATATGGCTACACCTTC. This encodes CASSPGQAYGYTF. The chain couples TRBV7-9 to TRBJ1-2, with 7 bases fitting TRBD1. With V trimmed by 5 bases and J by 5 bases, 5 bases remained unmatched. CDR3 length equals 13 residues. Germline V gene sequence: CDR1 SEHNR, CDR2 FQNEAQ (reference sequence).

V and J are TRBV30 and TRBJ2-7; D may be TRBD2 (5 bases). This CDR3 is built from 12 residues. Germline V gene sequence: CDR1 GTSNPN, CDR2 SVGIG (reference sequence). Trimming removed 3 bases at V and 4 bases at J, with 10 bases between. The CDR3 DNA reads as TGTGCCTGGAGCTTTGGAGGATACGAGCAGTACTTC. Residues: CAWSFGGYEQYF.

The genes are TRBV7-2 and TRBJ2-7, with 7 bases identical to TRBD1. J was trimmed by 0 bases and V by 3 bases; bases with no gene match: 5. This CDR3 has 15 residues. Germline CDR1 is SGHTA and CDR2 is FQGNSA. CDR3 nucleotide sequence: TGTGCCAGCAGCTTCCACAGGGGAAGCTCCTACGAGCAGTACTTC. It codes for CASSFHRGSSYEQYF.